One sample yielded the 9 T cell receptor beta chains listed below, sequenced in a study of T cell repertoires in cytomegalovirus infection. These receptors' antigens are unknown. TCRdb reprocessed the reads with MiXCR, giving one entry per CDR3 protein. In the table there are some 500,000 distinct CDR3 sequences, more than 30% of which are singletons. Sequencing was performed on cultured PBMCs, taken from culture after CMV antigen stimulation. These TCRs come from a human donor in good health (CMV status not recorded). Some clones in this sample may be carry-over from other donors' samples.

V and J are TRBV7-3 and TRBJ2-1; D is unresolved. The CDR3 runs to 14 residues. V was pared by 0 bases and J by 7 bases, with 10 bases between. Germline V lookup: CDR1 SGHTA, CDR2 FQGTGA. The CDR3 sequence is CASSLTGNWNEQFF. CDR3 DNA sequence: TGTGCCAGCAGCTTAACAGGGAATTGGAATGAGCAGTTCTTC.

This clonotype was seen just once. The junction differs from germline at one of its ends, possibly a read error. The J gene is TRBJ1-1, the V gene TRBV19; the match to TRBD1 covers 7 bases. Germline V CDR1 and CDR2: LNHDA, SQIVND (reference sequence). CDR3 length equals 16 residues. The DNA of the CDR3 is TGTGTCAGTACCTACAGGGGCCGGACGGTGAACACTGAAGCTTTCTTT. Translated: CVSTYRGRTVNTEAFF.

Only a few counts were recorded for this clonotype. The chain couples TRBV6-5 to TRBJ1-1, with TRBD1 matching 7 bases. Trimming at V came to 0 bases and at J to 7 bases, leaving 5 bases not matched to a gene. CDR1 is MNHEY, CDR2 SVGAGI, per germline. The length of the CDR3 is 14 residues. The CDR3 spells CASSYSRQGFEAFF. CDR3 bases: TGTGCCAGCAGTTACTCGCGACAGGGATTTGAAGCTTTCTTT.

This chain links TRBV6-2 or TRBV6-3 with TRBJ2-7; tentative D call: TRBD2 (6 bases). The germline gives CDR1 MNHEY, CDR2 SVGEGT. Trimming removed 5 bases at V and 2 bases at J, with 16 bases between. The CDR3 spans 15 residues. The CDR3 spells CASSTGLQSPYEQYF. The DNA of the CDR3 is TGTGCCAGCAGTACGGGACTGCAGAGCCCCTACGAGCAGTACTTC.

The J gene is TRBJ1-5, the V gene TRBV6-1, with D possibly matching TRBD1 (5 bases). Germline V gene data show CDR1 as MNHNS and CDR2 as SASEGT. Trimming left V 6 bases short and J 12 bases short, with 18 bases between. The CDR3 is made up of 13 amino acids. CDR3 protein: CASSRLRGPFQHF. DNA of the CDR3: TGTGCCAGCAGCAGACTCCGGGGCCCATTCCAGCATTTT.

Only a few counts were recorded for this clonotype. The V gene is TRBV4-1, the J gene TRBJ2-3, with 9 bases matching TRBD2. Unmatched junction bases numbered 13, after V lost 0 bases and J lost 0 bases. The CDR3 runs to 20 residues. Per germline, CDR1 MGHRA and CDR2 YSYEKL. The CDR3 protein is CASSQDRATSGPLSTDTQYF. Here the CDR3 DNA reads TGCGCCAGCAGCCAAGATCGCGCGACTAGCGGACCCCTTAGCACAGATACGCAGTATTTT.

The rearrangement joins TRBV15 to TRBJ2-7; the match to TRBD2 covers 11 bases. Per germline, CDR1 LNHNV and CDR2 YYDKDF (reference sequence). Trimming took 5 bases from V and 1 from J; bases not matched to a gene: 7. There are 16 residues in the CDR3. In DNA, the CDR3 is TGTGCCACCAGCGGACGCAGACTAGCGGGATCCTACGAGCAGTACTTC. This gives the protein CATSGRRLAGSYEQYF. Full variable domain (missing parts from reference TRBV15 and TRBJ2-7): DAMVIQNPRYQVTQFGKPVTLSCSQTLNHNVMYWYQQKSSQAPKLLFHYYDKDFNNEADTPDNFQSRRPNTSFCFLDIRSPGLGDTAMYLCATSGRRLAGSYEQYFGPGTRLTVT.

The chain uses TRBV6-2 or TRBV6-3 and TRBJ1-5; D is unresolved. Germline CDR1 reads MNHEY; CDR2 reads SVGEGT. V lost 7 bases to trimming and J lost 5 bases, with 12 bases between them. The CDR3 length is 13 residues. The CDR3 spells CASMQQIHQPQHF. In nucleotides, the CDR3 is TGTGCCAGCATGCAACAGATCCATCAGCCCCAGCATTTT.

There are a few counts of this clonotype. CDR3 loop: CASAAETGFEKLFF. In DNA, the CDR3 is TGTGCCAGCGCCGCGGAGACAGGGTTTGAAAAACTGTTTTTT. The chain links TRBV12-3 or TRBV12-4 to TRBJ1-4, with 7 bases fitting TRBD1. Unmatched junction bases numbered 10, after V lost 8 bases and J lost 7 bases. The length of the CDR3 is 14 residues.